These T cell receptor beta chains were read from a single sample in a study of Ad26.COV2.S vaccination and SARS-CoV-2 variants. The table came from immunoSEQ multiplex PCR; TCRdb's copy has only in-frame clones and leaves some out. The data hold about 94,000 clones, with 82% observed a single time. The input for sequencing was peripheral blood, taken after recovery from COVID-19. All receptors come from a human donor who had recovered from COVID-19. Each CDR3 is given with its conserved first and last residue. D genes are given only for firm matches. The size entry is marked missing in some rows and otherwise reads once, few, many or a size class.

clone size	V gene	J gene	D gene	CDR3 DNA	CDR3 protein
NA	TRBV2	TRBJ2-5	TRBD2	TGTGCCAGCGGGTCCCGGCTAGCGGGAGCAGAGACCCAGTACTTC	CASGSRLAGAETQYF
NA	TRBV7-6	TRBJ2-1	TRBD2	TGTGCCAGCAGCTTAGGGGTTCTAGCGGGAGGGCGGAATGAGCAGTTCTTC	CASSLGVLAGGRNEQFF
once	TRBV6-5	TRBJ1-1	TRBD1	TGTGCCAGCAGTTACTCTGGCAGGGGGGACCCTGAAGCTTTCTTT	CASSYSGRGDPEAFF
NA	TRBV11-1	TRBJ2-7	TRBD1	TGTGCCAGCAGCCCGGCCGACAGGGCCTACGAGCAGTACTTC	CASSPADRAYEQYF
NA	TRBV5-1	TRBJ2-1	TRBD2	TGCGCCAGCAGCTTGGTACTAGCGGTAACCTACAATGAGCAGTTCTTC	CASSLVLAVTYNEQFF
NA	TRBV23-1	TRBJ2-1	TRBD2	TGCGCCAGCAGTCCCCCATCAGGACTAGCGGGAGAGGACTCCTACAATGAGCAGTTCTTC	CASSPPSGLAGEDSYNEQFF
NA	TRBV29-1	TRBJ2-3	NA	TGCAGCTCCATGGGGCCTAGGGGAGATACGCAGTATTTT	CSSMGPRGDTQYF
NA	TRBV28	TRBJ2-7	NA	TGTGCCAGCAGTTTATTGCTACGCGAGCAGTACTTC	CASSLLLREQYF
NA	TRBV7-2	TRBJ2-2	TRBD1	TGTGCCAGCAGCTCGCAGGGGGCGCACACCGGGGAGCTGTTTTTT	CASSSQGAHTGELFF
NA	TRBV27	TRBJ1-6	NA	TGTGCCAGCAGTTCCCCTTTAGGGGCAGGGAGCAATTCACCCCTCCACTTT	CASSSPLGAGSNSPLHF
few	TRBV4-1	TRBJ2-7	NA	TGCGCCAGCAGCCAAGAGGTCATCTACGAGCAGTACTTC	CASSQEVIYEQYF
NA	TRBV12-5	TRBJ1-1	NA	TGTGCTAGTGTTAATCTCTTGGGGTACGGGATAGCTTTCTTT	CASVNLLGYGIAFF
NA	TRBV11-2	TRBJ1-1	NA	TGTGCCAGCAGCTTAGTTGTGGTAGGGCTTGGGAACACTGAAGCTTTCTTT	CASSLVVVGLGNTEAFF
NA	TRBV15	TRBJ2-5	NA	TGTGCCACCAGCGTGACACTGAACCAAGAGACCCAGTACTTC	CATSVTLNQETQYF
few	TRBV11-2	TRBJ2-7	TRBD2	TGTGCCAGCAGCTTAGATCGCTCCGCTACTGGACTAGCGAGAGAGCAGTACTTC	CASSLDRSATGLAREQYF
few	TRBV2	TRBJ2-1	TRBD2	TGTGCCAGCAGTGAAGGGACTAGGGTTCATGAGCAGTTCTTC	CASSEGTRVHEQFF
NA	TRBV7-3	TRBJ2-3	NA	TGTGCCAGCAGCTCGCGCACAGATACGCAGTATTTT	CASSSRTDTQYF
NA	TRBV4-3	TRBJ1-4	TRBD1	TGCGCCAGCAGCCAATACCTAGGACAGGGAGAAAAACTGTTTTTT	CASSQYLGQGEKLFF
NA	TRBV10-2	TRBJ2-7	NA	TGCGCCAGCACTCGGGGAGTGGAGGGCGGCTACGAGCAGTACTTC	CASTRGVEGGYEQYF
NA	TRBV7-8	TRBJ2-2	NA	TGTGCCAGCAGCCTTAGGACAGACACCGGGGAGCTGTTTTTT	CASSLRTDTGELFF
NA	TRBV24-1	TRBJ2-3	NA	TGTGCCACCCTAAGGTCTGGATCAGATACGCAGTATTTT	CATLRSGSDTQYF
NA	TRBV18	TRBJ1-1	NA	TGTGCCAGCTCACCTTCGTCGACTGAGAACACTGAAGCTTTCTTT	CASSPSSTENTEAFF
few	TRBV4-3	TRBJ2-7	TRBD2	TGCGCCAGCAGCTTAGGACTAGCGGGGGCACTCTACGAGCAGTACTTC	CASSLGLAGALYEQYF
NA	TRBV7-3	TRBJ2-1	NA	TGTGCCAGCAGCTCCCTTGGGGGTGGGAGGCCCCTCAATGAGCAGTTCTTC	CASSSLGGGRPLNEQFF
NA	TRBV27	TRBJ2-2	NA	TGTGCCAGCTTTCGACAGGGAGGGACCGGGGAGCTGTTTTTT	CASFRQGGTGELFF
NA	TRBV5-1	TRBJ1-1	NA	TGCGCCAGCAGAGAACACACTGAAGCTTTCTTT	CASREHTEAFF
NA	TRBV5-1	TRBJ2-6	NA	TGCGCCAGCAGCTTGCGCGGGACTCCTCCTTACTCTGGGGCCAACGTCCTGACTTTC	CASSLRGTPPYSGANVLTF
NA	TRBV11-3	TRBJ2-7	NA	TGTGCCAGCAGCTCCCGGACTGAGGGGACCTACGAGCAGTACTTC	CASSSRTEGTYEQYF
NA	TRBV14	TRBJ2-1	NA	TGTGCCAGCAGCCGCATGACAGGTTCTTCCTACAATGAGCAGTTCTTC	CASSRMTGSSYNEQFF
NA	TRBV21-1	TRBJ2-2	NA	TGTGCCAGCACGTGCTCTGGGCCGGCAGATGGTGGCGGGGAGCTGTTTTTT	CASTCSGPADGGGELFF
once	TRBV27	TRBJ2-3	NA	TGTGCCAGCAGACGGGACCTCACAGATACGCAGTATTTT	CASRRDLTDTQYF
NA	TRBV27	TRBJ2-1	NA	TGTGCCAGCAGTTTAGGGGTAGAGGCTTCTGTGCAGTTCTTC	CASSLGVEASVQFF